Shown below are 22 T cell receptor beta chains from a single sample sequenced in a study of blood T cells in healthy people across ages. Next came a second PCR, run for about 6 to 11 cycles, which used a sample-barcoded 5' primer along with a J-beta primer mix. TCRdb independently ran MiXCR on the 5' RACE reads; one entry per CDR3 protein. The sample includes 650,000 to 1,000,000 distinct CDR3 sequences, around 34% of them seen just once. The sample was blood. The receptors were sampled from a man aged 18 to 35 in good health.

The chain joins TRBV15 to TRBJ2-5; D gene unclear. Trimming cost V 0 bases and J 3 bases, with 8 bases left between them. Germline lookup yields CDR1 LNHNV and CDR2 YYDKDF (reference sequence). This CDR3 region has 14 residues. This chain's CDR3 is CATSRDLTKETQYF. In DNA, the CDR3 is TGTGCCACCAGCAGAGATCTGACAAAAGAGACCCAGTACTTC. Full variable domain (missing parts from reference TRBV15 and TRBJ2-5): DAMVIQNPRYQVTQFGKPVTLSCSQTLNHNVMYWYQQKSSQAPKLLFHYYDKDFNNEADTPDNFQSRRPNTSFCFLDIRSPGLGDTAMYLCATSRDLTKETQYFGPGTRLLVL.

This clonotype was detected only once. A much larger clone lies a single base off, so this may be a read error. The chain recombines TRBV6-6 with TRBJ2-1; D call uncertain. This CDR3 contains 12 residues. With 7 bases removed from V and 10 bases from J, the gap between germline ends came to 14 bases. Germline V lookup: CDR1 MNHNY, CDR2 SVGAGI (reference sequence). The CDR3 DNA is TGTGCCAGCAAACGCCCCGAGGACGAGCAGTTCTTC. Residues: CASKRPEDEQFF.

The J gene is TRBJ2-5, the V gene TRBV11-1; TRBD2 aligns across 9 bases. CDR1 SGHAT and CDR2 FQDESV come from the germline V gene (reference sequence). Trimming at V came to 5 bases and at J to 5 bases, leaving 12 bases not matched to a gene. The CDR3 has 16 residues. In nucleotides, the CDR3 is TGTGCCAGCAGCCCACACTCAGCGGGGGGCCCGGAGACCCAGTACTTC. Residues: CASSPHSAGGPETQYF.

The CDR3: CSARGQGSRQPQHF. In DNA, the CDR3 is TGCAGTGCTAGAGGGCAGGGGTCGAGACAGCCCCAGCATTTT. J is TRBJ1-5 and V is TRBV20-1, with a weak D call TRBD1 (6 bases). The CDR3 is made up of 14 amino acids. Between the trimmed V and J ends, which lost 1 base and 7 bases, there was a span of 14 bases. The germline gives CDR1 DFQATT, CDR2 SNEGSKA (reference sequence).

The rearrangement links TRBV13 to TRBJ2-4, with TRBD1 as a possible D gene (6 bases). The DNA end is more similar to TRBJ2-1, so the J call may be wrong. The CDR3 is made up of 15 amino acids. Germline loops: CDR1 PRHDT, CDR2 FYEKMQ (reference sequence). CDR3 nucleotide sequence: TGTGCCAGCAGCCCCCATGTGGGGGCCAAAAACATTCAGTTCTTC. Translation gives CASSPHVGAKNIQFF.

The genes are TRBV12-3 or TRBV12-4 and TRBJ2-3; tentative D call: TRBD2 (6 bases). The CDR3 loop spans 12 amino acids. V dropped 10 bases and J dropped 3 bases, with 11 bases sitting between them. The CDR3 DNA reads as TGTGCCAACTGTCGGGGGACAGATACGCAGTATTTT. Its translation: CANCRGTDTQYF.

On this clonotype itself: A read error is possible here, since a much larger clone lies one base away. V is TRBV12-3 or TRBV12-4 and J is TRBJ2-3; D is ambiguous. The length of the CDR3 is 15 residues. This chain's CDR3 is CAGSLDFSSSDTQYF. CDR3 bases: TGTGCCGGCAGTTTAGATTTCTCATCCTCAGATACGCAGTATTTT.

To note about this clonotype: A read error may be the cause here, since a much bigger clone is one base away. The chain is built from TRBV20-1 and TRBJ2-1, with TRBD1 matching over 8 bases. Germline CDR1 DFQATT, CDR2 SNEGSKA (reference sequence). The CDR3 extends over 15 amino acids. Trimming at V came to 3 bases and at J to 6 bases, leaving 10 bases not matched to a gene. DNA for the CDR3: TGCAGTGCTAGGATTAGCAGGGGGCCTTTCAATGAGCAGTTCTTC. It is translated as CSARISRGPFNEQFF.

This clonotype was detected a few times. The chain joins TRBV4-3 to TRBJ2-3; D is possibly TRBD1 (6 bases). The V gene lost 8 bases and the J gene lost 5 bases, with 8 bases spanning the gap. CDR3 size: 11 residues. Germline assignment: CDR1 LGHNA and CDR2 YSLEER. CDR3 loop: CASARGDTQYF. CDR3 DNA sequence: TGCGCCAGCGCCAGGGGAGATACGCAGTATTTT.

This clonotype appeared many times. This rearrangement joins TRBV5-1 to TRBJ1-2; TRBD1 is a possible D gene (5 bases). CDR3 length equals 16 residues. Germline CDR1 reads SGHRS; CDR2 reads YFSETQ. The V and J ends lost 4 bases and 1 base respectively, with 17 bases between them. The CDR3 loop is CASSLTSGRLNYGYTF. The CDR3 nucleotides read TGCGCCAGCAGCCTAACCTCGGGACGGCTTAACTATGGCTACACCTTC.

About this clonotype: With a much larger clone just one base away, this may be a read error. J is TRBJ2-7 and V is TRBV28; D is uncertain. Germline CDR1 is MDHEN and CDR2 is SYDVKM. This CDR3 spans 13 amino acids. CDR3 nucleotide sequence: TGTGCCAGCAGGAGGAGCAGCTCCGACGAGCAGTACTTC. This translates into CASRRSSSDEQYF.

The chain combines TRBV7-9 with TRBJ1-1; a weak D match, TRBD1 (6 bases). This CDR3 has 13 amino acids. V was cut by 6 bases and J by 3 bases, with 11 bases left in between. From germline, CDR1 is SEHNR and CDR2 FQNEAQ (reference sequence). The CDR3 DNA reads TGTGCCAGCAGTGGCAGGGGAGACACTGAAGCTTTCTTT. Its protein product is CASSGRGDTEAFF.

This chain joins TRBV20-1 and TRBJ2-1; no firm D call. Germline V gene sequence: CDR1 DFQATT, CDR2 SNEGSKA (reference sequence). Trimming shortened V by 1 base and J by 3 bases, and 10 bases separated the two germline ends. This CDR3 is 14 amino acids long. Here the CDR3 reads CSARATDDYNEQFF. The CDR3 coding sequence is TGCAGTGCTAGAGCTACTGACGACTACAATGAGCAGTTCTTC.

Remarks on this clonotype: Being one base from a much bigger clone, this may be a read error. CDR3 sequence reads: CASSYTQLSYNEQFF. CDR3 DNA sequence: TGTGCCAGCAGTTACACACAGCTGTCCTACAATGAGCAGTTCTTC. This chain uses TRBV27 with TRBJ2-1; no clear D gene. Germline assignment: CDR1 MNHEY and CDR2 SMNVEV (reference sequence). Trimming left V 4 bases short and J 1 base short, with 11 bases between. The CDR3 sequence is 15 residues long.

This clonotype showed up just a few times. This chain connects TRBV5-1 to TRBJ2-7; possibly TRBD2 for D (6 bases). V was trimmed by 5 bases and J by 1 base, leaving 13 bases between them. This CDR3 has 14 residues. Germline assignment: CDR1 SGHRS and CDR2 YFSETQ. CDR3 amino acids: CASRGGSGSYEQYF. The CDR3 DNA sequence: TGCGCCAGCAGGGGGGGTTCAGGGTCCTACGAGCAGTACTTC.

The chain employs TRBV12-3 or TRBV12-4 and TRBJ2-3; 10 nucleotides match TRBD1. The CDR3 runs to 15 residues. V shed 5 bases, J shed 2 bases, and the junction held 4 bases outside the gene matches. CDR3 protein: CASSETGGFTDTQYF. The CDR3 coding sequence is TGTGCCAGCAGTGAGACAGGGGGCTTCACAGATACGCAGTATTTT.

The chain couples TRBV7-2 to TRBJ2-2, with a weak D call TRBD1 (5 bases). Trimming took 5 bases from V and 3 from J, leaving 16 bases between them. The CDR3 is 16 residues long. Per germline, CDR1 SGHTA and CDR2 FQGNSA. CDR3 loop: CASSLRSRAYTGELFF. The CDR3 coding sequence is TGTGCCAGCAGCCTAAGGTCCAGGGCCTACACCGGGGAGCTGTTTTTT.

This clonotype has more than one count but fewer than ten. The rearrangement joins TRBV20-1 to TRBJ1-4, with 11 nucleotides matching TRBD1. The CDR3 loop spans 14 amino acids. Germline V gene sequence: CDR1 DFQATT, CDR2 SNEGSKA (reference sequence). V gave up 7 bases and J gave up 8 bases; unmatched junction bases: 9. DNA of the CDR3: TGCAGTGTCGCGCGGAGGGACAGGGGGGAAAAACTGTTTTTT. Translating gives CSVARRDRGEKLFF.

V usage is TRBV4-1 and J usage is TRBJ2-7; 7 nucleotides agree with TRBD2. V gave up 1 base and J gave up 4 bases; unmatched junction bases: 13. This CDR3 spans 17 amino acids. CDR1 MGHRA and CDR2 YSYEKL come from the germline V gene. The CDR3 sequence: CASSQGGGAGSGYEQYF. DNA for the CDR3: TGCGCCAGCAGCCAAGGGGGGGGTGCGGGTTCGGGGTACGAGCAGTACTTC.

This chain uses TRBV12-3 or TRBV12-4 with TRBJ1-2, with D maybe TRBD1 (5 bases). The CDR3 is 13 residues long. The V end lost 3 bases, the J end lost 4 bases, and 9 bases lay between the germline ends. This CDR3 is CASSFDRPYGYTF. CDR3 nucleotide sequence: TGTGCCAGCAGTTTCGACAGACCCTATGGCTACACCTTC.

This clonotype turned up a few times. V is TRBV12-3 or TRBV12-4 and J is TRBJ2-1; D is unclear. The assigned J gene may be wrong: the sequence end matches TRBJ2-7 better. The CDR3 runs to 14 residues. The CDR3 DNA sequence: TGTGCCAGCAGTTTAGAAGGTGCCTACAATGAGCAGTACTTC. It encodes CASSLEGAYNEQYF.

V usage is TRBV4-3 and J usage is TRBJ2-1, with D tentatively TRBD1 (6 bases). The CDR3 totals 12 residues. V lost 0 bases and J lost 10, with 7 bases in between. From germline, CDR1 is LGHNA and CDR2 YSLEER. DNA for the CDR3: TGCGCCAGCAGCCAAGATCAGGGGGAGCAGTTCTTC. Residues: CASSQDQGEQFF.